Presented here are 6 T cell receptor beta chains from one specimen sequenced in a study of beta chain features in type 1 diabetes. Reverse transcribing all isolated RNA meant expressed TCRB transcripts were sequenced. TCRdb keeps only in-frame clones here, not all; method: immunoSEQ multiplex PCR. The sample has 350,000 to 450,000 clones, approximately 15% seen once; the top ten hold roughly 0.033%. Sequencing was carried out using naive CD4+ T cells from blood. These receptors were collected from a man aged 25-45 years in good health.

This clone was counted a few times. Written as DNA, the CDR3 is TGTGCCAGCCGCGGGGTGAACACTGAAGCTTTCTTT. Amino acid sequence: CASRGVNTEAFF. The chain links TRBV6-1 to TRBJ1-1; D not certain. The germline V gene has CDR1 MNHNS and CDR2 SASEGT. V gave up 8 bases and J gave up 0 bases, with 7 bases separating them. The CDR3 runs 12 residues.

This clone has ten or more counts. V usage is TRBV28 and J usage is TRBJ2-4, with D possibly TRBD2 on 6 matching bases. The CDR3 totals 13 residues. The V gene's germline CDR1 is MDHEN and CDR2 SYDVKM. Between the trimmed V and J ends, which lost 8 bases and 3 bases, there was a span of 11 bases. This CDR3 is CASGPGDKNIQYF. The CDR3 DNA reads TGTGCCAGCGGACCGGGGGACAAAAACATTCAGTACTTC. Filled out from reference TRBV28 and TRBJ2-4, the complete variable domain reads DVKVTQSSRYLVKRTGEKVFLECVQDMDHENMFWYRQDPGLGLRLIYFSYDVKMKEKGDIPEGYSVSREKKERFSLILESASTNQTSMYLCASGPGDKNIQYFGAGTRLSVL.

V and J are TRBV30 and TRBJ1-5; D remains ambiguous. Germline V lookup: CDR1 GTSNPN, CDR2 SVGIG (reference sequence). The CDR3 runs 14 residues. Trimming left V 1 base short and J 0 bases short, with 7 bases between. The CDR3 bases are TGTGCCTGGAGTGACGGCCTTAGCAATCAGCCCCAGCATTTT. Protein product: CAWSDGLSNQPQHF.

A few counts support this clone. J is TRBJ2-5 and V is TRBV25-1, with 9 positions matching TRBD2. This CDR3 has 15 amino acids. The junction had 2 bases not matched to a gene; V was cut back by 2 bases and J by 1 base. Germline-derived CDR1 and CDR2 are MGHDK and SYGVNS. CDR3 nucleotide sequence: TGTGCCAGCAGTGAAACTAGCGGGCGCCAAGAGACCCAGTACTTC. Its protein is CASSETSGRQETQYF.

The rearrangement uses TRBV5-1 and TRBJ2-5; 7 nucleotides agree with TRBD1. The CDR3 consists of 15 residues. Germline lookup yields CDR1 SGHRS and CDR2 YFSETQ. Germline trimming cut 7 bases from V and 1 base from J; bases unmatched to any gene: 10. Here the CDR3 DNA reads TGCGCCAGCGACGAGGGGGCCGGCGGCCAAGAGACCCAGTACTTC. Protein sequence: CASDEGAGGQETQYF.

This CDR3 is CASRKKDSGNTEAFF. The CDR3 nucleotides read TGTGCCAGTAGAAAAAAGGACAGTGGGAACACTGAAGCTTTCTTT. This chain uses TRBV19 with TRBJ1-1, with a possible D match to TRBD1 (6 bases). The CDR3 runs to 15 residues. CDR1 is LNHDA and CDR2 is SQIVND in the germline V gene (reference sequence). V was shortened by 6 bases and J by 1 base, with 15 bases between the two germline ends.